This T cell receptor beta chain comes out of a study of blood T cell repertoires in COVID-19. The overall study: COVID-19 samples collected from the United States, Italy and Spain covered acute and convalescent phases. PBMCs, B-cell-depleted T cells, or T cells provided the cDNA or gDNA that made up the material.

Methods used by the authors: Amplification of reference gene primers provided the estimated nucleated cell counts. Libraries were prepared by immunoSEQ multiplex PCR; TCRdb keeps only in-frame clonotypes and omits some of them. From that table come the V and J calls and clone size; the DNA was used to work out D and trimming. The sample lists approximately 240,000 clones, about 88% occurring once. This receptor was identified in a woman in her 40s who had recovered from COVID-19. Specimen: peripheral blood.

CDR3 DNA sequence: TGTGCCAGCAGCGTAGGGGGCGTCTCAACCTATGGCTACACCTTC. The encoded protein is CASSVGGVSTYGYTF. This rearrangement joins TRBV9 to TRBJ1-2; D possibly corresponds to TRBD1 (5 bases). This CDR3 region has 15 residues. The V end was cut by 0 bases, the J end by 4 bases, with 13 bases between. Germline loops: CDR1 SGDLS, CDR2 YYNGEE. Combining the CDR3 with reference TRBV9 and TRBJ1-2 gives the whole variable domain DSGVTQTPKHLITATGQRVTLRCSPRSGDLSVYWYQQSLDQGLQFLIQYYNGEERAKGNILERFSAQQFPDLHSELNLSSLELGDSALYFCASSVGGVSTYGYTFGSGTRLTVV.